The rows below give T cell receptor beta chains drawn from one sample of a study of blood T cell repertoires in COVID-19. TCRdb's table, derived via immunoSEQ multiplex PCR, lists solely in-frame clones and lacks some. The profile shows about 67,000 clones, about 83% of them singletons. The sample comprised peripheral blood. The receptors shown here come from a woman older than 75 with acute or convalescent COVID-19. Both conserved end residues are part of each CDR3. The D gene is left open where the match is weak. Only some rows state a clone size, as once, few, many or a class for expanded clones.

>TRBJ2-5|TRBV19|once|TRBD2
CASSSEGRVGETQYF
TGTGCCAGTAGTAGTGAGGGGAGGGTTGGAGAGACCCAGTACTTC
>TRBJ1-5|TRBV2|NA|TRBD1
CASSARDRNQPQHF
TGTGCCAGCAGTGCCCGGGACAGAAATCAGCCCCAGCATTTT
>TRBJ1-6|TRBV6-1|NA|NA
CASSGGLQGTGYGSPLHF
TGTGCCAGCAGTGGGGGTCTACAGGGAACTGGGTATGGTTCACCCCTCCACTTT
>TRBJ2-3|TRBV18|NA|NA
CASSPLSSTDTQYF
TGTGCCAGCTCACCCCTCTCTAGCACAGATACGCAGTATTTT
>TRBJ2-1|TRBV3-1/TRBV3-2|NA|NA
CASSHSRGNEQFF
TGTGCCAGCAGCCATTCCCGGGGGAATGAGCAGTTCTTC
>TRBJ1-5|TRBV6-5|NA|NA
CASDRRNQPQHF
TGTGCCAGCGACAGGCGCAATCAGCCCCAGCATTTT
>TRBJ2-3|TRBV7-6|once|NA
CASSQGFPRGTQYF
TGTGCCAGCAGTCAAGGATTCCCAAGGGGTACGCAGTATTTT
>TRBJ2-2|TRBV18|NA|TRBD2
CASSPQRGTSGGELFF
TGTGCCAGCTCACCACAGCGGGGGACCTCAGGCGGGGAGCTGTTTTTT
>TRBJ2-6|TRBV1|NA|NA
CTSPTSPGANVLTF
TGCACCAGCCCCACTAGTCCTGGGGCCAACGTCCTGACTTTC
>TRBJ2-3|TRBV7-2|NA|NA
CASSLASVDTQYF
TGTGCCAGCAGCTTAGCTAGCGTAGATACGCAGTATTTT
>TRBJ1-1|TRBV28|NA|TRBD1
CASGRPGGLSGFF
TGTGCCAGCGGGCGGCCAGGGGGTTTGTCGGGTTTCTTT
>TRBJ2-7|TRBV19|NA|NA
CASSTTASSHEQYF
TGTGCCAGTAGTACCACCGCGTCTTCCCACGAGCAGTACTTC
>TRBJ2-3|TRBV7-8|NA|NA
CASRRGTGPPGTDTQYF
TGTGCCAGCAGGCGCGGCACAGGCCCTCCGGGCACAGATACGCAGTATTTT
>TRBJ1-1|TRBV27|NA|NA
CASSPENRGTEAFF
TGTGCCAGCAGTCCAGAAAATAGAGGCACTGAAGCTTTCTTT
>TRBJ1-1|TRBV9|NA|NA
CASSTQTGNTEAFF
TGTGCCAGCAGCACTCAGACAGGGAACACTGAAGCTTTCTTT
>TRBJ2-7|TRBV7-8|NA|TRBD1
CASSLGGGYSSYEQYF
TGTGCCAGCAGCTTAGGAGGGGGCTATAGCTCCTACGAGCAGTACTTC
>TRBJ2-5|TRBV3-1/TRBV3-2|NA|NA
CASSFLAQETQYF
TGTGCCAGCAGCTTTCTAGCGCAAGAGACCCAGTACTTC
>TRBJ1-5|TRBV19|NA|NA
CASSIQRNQPQHF
TGTGCCAGTAGTATCCAGAGGAATCAGCCCCAGCATTTT
>TRBJ2-2|TRBV9|NA|NA
CASSGGLDWNTGELFF
TGTGCCAGCAGCGGAGGGTTGGACTGGAACACCGGGGAGCTGTTTTTT
>TRBJ1-2|TRBV27|NA|NA
CASSFSRANYGYTF
TGTGCCAGCAGTTTCTCCAGGGCTAACTATGGCTACACCTTC
>TRBJ2-7|TRBV2|NA|NA
CASREGAVDEQYF
TGTGCCAGCAGGGAGGGGGCGGTTGACGAGCAGTACTTC
>TRBJ1-1|TRBV4-3|NA|NA
CASSQQPGRGAFF
TGCGCCAGCAGCCAACAACCGGGACGGGGGGCTTTCTTT
>TRBJ2-7|TRBV2|NA|NA
CASSEGGVGYEQYF
TGTGCCAGCAGTGAAGGGGGAGTCGGCTACGAGCAGTACTTC
>TRBJ1-3|TRBV29-1|NA|TRBD1
CSVDDRGAGNTIYF
TGCAGCGTTGATGACAGGGGAGCTGGAAACACCATATATTTT
>TRBJ1-6|TRBV5-6|NA|TRBD1
CASSAQGDSPLHF
TGTGCCAGCAGCGCACAGGGGGATTCACCCCTCCACTTT
>TRBJ2-1|TRBV5-4|NA|TRBD1
CASSPPRGNEQFF
TGTGCCAGCAGCCCACCCAGGGGGAATGAGCAGTTCTTC
>TRBJ2-3|TRBV2|once|TRBD1
CASRPGQGALAGVADTQYF
TGTGCCAGCAGACCGGGACAGGGGGCTCTAGCGGGAGTTGCAGATACGCAGTATTTT
>TRBJ2-5|TRBV9|NA|TRBD2
CASSLGPTGGQYF
TGTGCCAGCAGCTTGGGACCGACGGGGGGCCAGTACTTC
>TRBJ2-1|TRBV28|NA|TRBD2
CASSLLAGVSYNEQFF
TGTGCCAGCAGTCTCTTAGCGGGAGTTTCCTACAATGAGCAGTTCTTC
>TRBJ2-2|TRBV24-1|NA|TRBD1
CATSETGGRNTGELFF
TGTGCCACCAGTGAGACAGGGGGAAGAAACACCGGGGAGCTGTTTTTT
>TRBJ1-3|TRBV10-3|NA|TRBD1
CATRQGASGNTIYF
TGTGCCACCCGACAGGGGGCTTCTGGAAACACCATATATTTT
>TRBJ2-7|TRBV6-4|NA|TRBD2
CASSDSLGGRRYEQYF
TGTGCCAGCAGTGACTCGTTGGGAGGGCGAAGGTACGAGCAGTACTTC
>TRBJ1-2|TRBV29-1|NA|NA
CSAVTGNYGYTF
TGCAGCGCCGTAACAGGGAACTATGGCTACACCTTC
>TRBJ2-7|TRBV7-2|NA|NA
CASSLAAPDISYEQYF
TGTGCCAGCAGCTTAGCAGCGCCAGATATCTCCTACGAGCAGTACTTC
>TRBJ2-2|TRBV4-1|NA|TRBD1
CASSQATGLTGELFF
TGCGCCAGCAGCCAGGCGACAGGGCTGACCGGGGAGCTGTTTTTT
>TRBJ2-7|TRBV13|NA|TRBD2
CASSLREALYEQYF
TGTGCCAGCAGCTTGCGGGAGGCCCTTTACGAGCAGTACTTC
>TRBJ1-2|TRBV28|few|TRBD1
CASSRVDRQGENYGYTF
TGTGCCAGCAGCCGGGTGGACCGACAGGGGGAAAACTATGGCTACACCTTC
>TRBJ2-1|TRBV24-1|NA|NA
CATSDFELGGGNEQFF
TGTGCCACCAGTGATTTTGAACTGGGAGGGGGCAATGAGCAGTTCTTC
>TRBJ2-3|TRBV7-2|NA|TRBD2
CASSLGGGVADTQYF
TGTGCCAGCAGCTTAGGCGGGGGGGTTGCAGATACGCAGTATTTT
>TRBJ1-4|TRBV2|NA|NA
CASSRRLWREATSGGEKLFF
TGTGCCAGCAGCAGGCGGCTGTGGAGGGAAGCCACGTCCGGGGGTGAAAAACTGTTTTTT
>TRBJ2-7|TRBV6-5|NA|NA
CASSYSGTPSYEQYF
TGTGCCAGCAGTTACTCAGGGACACCTTCCTACGAGCAGTACTTC
>TRBJ2-7|TRBV11-3|NA|NA
CASSLPTVVPYEQYF
TGTGCCAGCAGCCTGCCGACAGTAGTACCGTACGAGCAGTACTTC
>TRBJ2-7|TRBV5-1|NA|TRBD1
CASSIPGQGIHEQYF
TGCGCCAGCAGCATACCGGGACAGGGTATCCACGAGCAGTACTTC
>TRBJ1-5|TRBV19|once|NA
CASSIDPDNSSPQHF
TGTGCCAGTAGTATAGATCCGGACAACTCTTCACCCCAGCATTTT
>TRBJ2-7|TRBV12-3/TRBV12-4|NA|TRBD1
CASSGDSDEQYF
TGTGCCAGCAGTGGGGACAGTGACGAGCAGTACTTC
>TRBJ2-2|TRBV5-1|NA|TRBD2
CASSLVAGGPGTGELFF
TGCGCCAGCAGCTTGGTAGCGGGAGGGCCGGGCACCGGGGAGCTGTTTTTT
>TRBJ1-6|TRBV2|NA|TRBD1
CASTGQGYSPLHF
TGTGCCAGCACAGGACAGGGGTATTCACCCCTCCACTTT
>TRBJ2-7|TRBV9|NA|NA
CASSVAPGVSAEQYF
TGTGCCAGCAGCGTAGCCCCAGGGGTTTCCGCCGAGCAGTACTTC
>TRBJ2-7|TRBV6-5|NA|NA
CASSYLGQRYEQYF
TGTGCCAGCAGTTACTTGGGTCAGCGCTACGAGCAGTACTTC
>TRBJ2-5|TRBV5-8|NA|TRBD2
CASSLASSGETQYF
TGTGCCAGCAGCTTGGCCTCTAGCGGTGAGACCCAGTACTTC
>TRBJ2-1|TRBV18|NA|TRBD2
CASSPPGTRVRNEQFF
TGTGCCAGCTCACCACCCGGGACTAGAGTGCGAAATGAGCAGTTCTTC
>TRBJ2-5|TRBV5-8|NA|TRBD1
CASSYGQVRQETQYF
TGTGCCAGCAGCTATGGACAGGTTCGACAAGAGACCCAGTACTTC
>TRBJ1-1|TRBV28|NA|NA
CASTQTGVTEAFF
TGTGCCAGCACCCAGACGGGGGTCACTGAAGCTTTCTTT